A selection of T cell receptor beta chains follows, all from one sample in a study of early T cells in non-severe SARS-CoV-2 infection. TCRdb re-called the 5' RACE reads through MiXCR, storing one row per CDR3 protein. Here the sample spans around 52,000 distinct CDR3 sequences, around a tenth being singletons. Sequencing was carried out using whole blood. The receptors here all came from an adult who was a healthcare worker with PCR-confirmed SARS-CoV-2 infection or an uninfected control (not recorded which). CDR3s include the opening cysteine and the closing phenylalanine or tryptophan. The order of the fields is CDR3 DNA, CDR3 protein, D gene, J gene, clone size, V gene. The D gene is left open where the match is weak. Rows may omit the clone size; those that give it use once, few, many or a size class.

TGCGCCAGCACGACCGGGACTAGCGGCACAGATACGCAGTATTTT CASTTGTSGTDTQYF TRBD2 TRBJ2-3 few TRBV5-1
TGTGCCAGCAGTTCAAGTTCTTTTCCCTCCTACGAGCAGTACTTC CASSSSSFPSYEQYF NA TRBJ2-7 many TRBV12-3/TRBV12-4
TGTGCCAGCTCACCCCAAGAGACCCAGTACTTC CASSPQETQYF NA TRBJ2-5 few TRBV18
TGTGCCACCAGCAGAGGCGGGAGCCAAGAGACCCAGTACTTC CATSRGGSQETQYF TRBD2 TRBJ2-5 NA TRBV15
TGTGCCATCAGTCTAGGGACAGGGGACGAGCAGTACTTC CAISLGTGDEQYF TRBD1 TRBJ2-7 few TRBV10-3
TGCAGTGCTAGAGGACAGGGAGATTCACCCCTCCACTTT CSARGQGDSPLHF TRBD1 TRBJ1-6 few TRBV20-1
TGCGCCAGCAGCCAAGACCCCAACCGACTAGCGGGAGGGCGATATTCCTACGAGCAGTACTTC CASSQDPNRLAGGRYSYEQYF TRBD2 TRBJ2-7 NA TRBV4-1
TGCGCCAGCAGCCCCATCGGGGGAGCCCCCCGTAACGTTAGGCACAATGAGCAGTTCTTC CASSPIGGAPRNVRHNEQFF NA TRBJ2-1 many TRBV4-1
TGTGCCAGCGGGGAAGGCTTCATCTCCTACAATGAGCAGTTCTTC CASGEGFISYNEQFF NA TRBJ2-1 many TRBV3-1
TGTGCCAGCAGGTACACAGGGACCAAAAACATTCAGTACTTC CASRYTGTKNIQYF NA TRBJ2-4 NA TRBV27
TGTGCCAGCAGCCCTACAACTAGCTCCTACGAGCAGTACTTC CASSPTTSSYEQYF NA TRBJ2-7 few TRBV7-9
TGTGCCAGCAGCCGCCGGGGGGCGGAAGAGACCCAGTACTTC CASSRRGAEETQYF NA TRBJ2-5 NA TRBV7-9
TGCAGCGGCACAGGAGTCTATGGCTACACCTTC CSGTGVYGYTF NA TRBJ1-2 few TRBV29-1
TGTGCCAGTAGTATAACTTCGGTACGAGGTAAAGAACTGTTTTTT CASSITSVRGKELFF NA TRBJ1-4 few TRBV19
TGTGCCGTCCCCACGGGGGGCGAGCAGTACTTC CAVPTGGEQYF TRBD2 TRBJ2-7 NA TRBV6-1
TGTGCCAGCAGCCCGGGACAGAAGAACACTGAAGCTTTCTTT CASSPGQKNTEAFF TRBD1 TRBJ1-1 NA TRBV5-4
TGTGCCAGCAGCTCCCGGACGGGCGAGCAGTTCTTC CASSSRTGEQFF NA TRBJ2-1 many TRBV7-3
TGTGCCAGCAGTTACGAGGCGCTCTATAATTCACCCCTCGACTTT CASSYEALYNSPLDF NA TRBJ1-6 many TRBV6-5
TGTGCCAGCAAGGGACAGGGAAGAGGCTACACCTTC CASKGQGRGYTF TRBD1 TRBJ1-2 NA TRBV25-1
TGCAGTGCTAGAGGGGCCCCCCGCGGTGAGCAGTTCTTC CSARGAPRGEQFF NA TRBJ2-1 many TRBV20-1
TGTGCCAGCAGTTACGGTAGGGGAGGGTATGAGCAGTTCTTC CASSYGRGGYEQFF TRBD2 TRBJ2-1 many TRBV12-3/TRBV12-4
TGCAGCGTTACCCGGGGCATAGGGGGCACCGGGGAGCTGTTTTTT CSVTRGIGGTGELFF NA TRBJ2-2 NA TRBV29-1
TGTGCCAGCAGCTTAGCATTCGGAGGGAACATTCAGTACTTC CASSLAFGGNIQYF NA TRBJ2-4 many TRBV11-2
TGTGCCATCAGTGGGGACACGCAGTACTTC CAISGDTQYF NA TRBJ2-7 few TRBV10-3
TGCGCCAGCCGGAGGACTAGCGGTCACACAGATACGCAGTATTTT CASRRTSGHTDTQYF TRBD2 TRBJ2-3 few TRBV5-1
TGCAGCCAAGAACAGGCTGGTACAGATACGCAGTATTTT CSQEQAGTDTQYF NA TRBJ2-3 many TRBV29-1